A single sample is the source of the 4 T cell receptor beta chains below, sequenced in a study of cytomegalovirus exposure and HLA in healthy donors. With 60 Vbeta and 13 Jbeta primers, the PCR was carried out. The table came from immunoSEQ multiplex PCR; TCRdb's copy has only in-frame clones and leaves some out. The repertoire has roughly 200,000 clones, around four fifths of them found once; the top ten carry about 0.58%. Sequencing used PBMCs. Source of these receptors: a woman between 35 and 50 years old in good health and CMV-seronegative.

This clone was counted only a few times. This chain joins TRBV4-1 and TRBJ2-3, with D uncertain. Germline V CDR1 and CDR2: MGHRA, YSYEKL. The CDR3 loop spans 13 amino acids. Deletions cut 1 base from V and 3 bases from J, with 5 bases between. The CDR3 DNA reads TGCGCCAGCAGCCAAGGCAGAACAGATACGCAGTATTTT. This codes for CASSQGRTDTQYF.

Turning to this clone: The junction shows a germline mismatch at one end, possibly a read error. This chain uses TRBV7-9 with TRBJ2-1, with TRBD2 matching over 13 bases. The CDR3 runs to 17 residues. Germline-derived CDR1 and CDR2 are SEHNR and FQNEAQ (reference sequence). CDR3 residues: CSSSPRAGLAGNNEQFF. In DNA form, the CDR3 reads TGTTCCAGCAGCCCGCGAGCGGGACTAGCGGGGAACAATGAGCAGTTCTTC.

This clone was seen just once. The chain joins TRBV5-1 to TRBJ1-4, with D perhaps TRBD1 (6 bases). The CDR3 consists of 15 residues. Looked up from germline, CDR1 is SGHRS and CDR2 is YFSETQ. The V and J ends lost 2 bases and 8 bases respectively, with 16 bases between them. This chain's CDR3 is CASSFAGATNEKLFF. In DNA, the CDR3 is TGCGCCAGCAGCTTCGCAGGGGCGACGAACGAAAAACTGTTTTTT.

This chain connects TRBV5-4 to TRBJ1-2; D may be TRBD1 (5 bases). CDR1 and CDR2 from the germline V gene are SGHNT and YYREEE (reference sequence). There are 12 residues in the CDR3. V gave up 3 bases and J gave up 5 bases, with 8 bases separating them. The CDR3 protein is CASSSDIYGYTF. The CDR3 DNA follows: TGTGCCAGCAGCTCGGACATTTATGGCTACACCTTC.